A selection of T cell receptor beta chains follows, all from one sample in a study of PD-L1 blockade in urothelial cancer. Sequencing used immunoSEQ multiplex PCR; TCRdb keeps in-frame clones, though not all of them. The sample lists over 70,000 clones; 75% to 90% were seen once. This specimen consisted of PBMCs, obtained around atezolizumab (anti-PD-L1) treatment. The receptors were sampled from a man between 70 and 80 years old with urothelial cancer. CDR3s include the opening cysteine and the closing phenylalanine or tryptophan. A D gene is named only where the DNA matches it firmly. The size field is filled for only some rows; it gives once, few, many or a size class.

V gene	clone size	J gene	D gene	CDR3 DNA	CDR3 protein
TRBV7-2	.	TRBJ1-2	TRBD1	TGTGCCAGCAGCACGAAGACAGGGGGCCTTGGCTACACCTTC	CASSTKTGGLGYTF
TRBV5-1	once	TRBJ2-1	TRBD2	TGCGCCAGCAGCTTGGCCGGAGTAGCGGGAGGGTATGAGCAGTTCTTC	CASSLAGVAGGYEQFF
TRBV5-8	.	TRBJ2-3	.	TGTGCCAGCAGCTTGGAGCTAGCCCTAGCAGCAGATACGCAGTATTTT	CASSLELALAADTQYF
TRBV4-1	.	TRBJ2-3	TRBD2	TGCGCCAGCAGCCAAGATTTGGGGACTAGCGGGGGGAAACGGTATTTT	CASSQDLGTSGGKRYF
TRBV5-1	.	TRBJ2-1	TRBD2	TGCGCCAGCAGCAGAGGGACTAGCGGATCCTACAATGAGCAGTTCTTC	CASSRGTSGSYNEQFF
TRBV2	.	TRBJ1-2	TRBD1	TGTGCCAGCAGTGCAGACAGGGAGGCTGGCTACACCTTC	CASSADREAGYTF
TRBV2	.	TRBJ1-3	.	TGTGCCAGCAGTGGGGGCCGGGGAAACACCATATATTTT	CASSGGRGNTIYF
TRBV15	.	TRBJ2-2	.	TGTGCCACCAGCAGAGAAACAGGGCCGAACACCGGGGAGCTGTTTTTT	CATSRETGPNTGELFF
TRBV25-1	.	TRBJ1-1	.	TGTGCCAGCAGTGCGGACCCCGGGCACGGAGGGACTGAAGCTTTCTTT	CASSADPGHGGTEAFF
TRBV15	.	TRBJ1-2	TRBD1	TGTGCCACCAGAAAGACAGGGGGTAATGGCTACACCTTC	CATRKTGGNGYTF
TRBV19	.	TRBJ1-5	TRBD1	TGTGCCAGATCCAGGGGGCATGATCAGCCCCAGCATTTT	CARSRGHDQPQHF
TRBV12-5	.	TRBJ1-4	.	TGTGCTAGTGGTTTGGCCCTCACAGGTGCAACTAATGAAAAACTGTTTTTT	CASGLALTGATNEKLFF
TRBV23-1	.	TRBJ2-1	.	TGCGCCAGCACCGGTAGCGAGCCTAGGTTCTTC	CASTGSEPRFF
TRBV7-9	.	TRBJ2-2	.	TGTGCCAGCACCCGTCTCCGTAGCAGTGGGAACACCGGGGAGCTGTTTTTT	CASTRLRSSGNTGELFF
TRBV5-1	.	TRBJ2-5	TRBD2	TGCGCCAGCAGCGCTGGGACTATCGGGGGGATCCAAGAGACCCAGTACTTC	CASSAGTIGGIQETQYF
TRBV19	.	TRBJ2-1	.	TGTGCCAGTAGTACGGGACTCTCGACTGAGCAGTTCTTC	CASSTGLSTEQFF
TRBV10-3	.	TRBJ2-5	.	TGTGCCATCAGTGAGGGGGCAGCCAACCAAGAGACCCAGTACTTC	CAISEGAANQETQYF
TRBV14	.	TRBJ2-7	TRBD2	TGTGCCAGCAGCCAAGGGACTAGCGGCTACGAGCAGTACTTC	CASSQGTSGYEQYF
TRBV4-1	.	TRBJ2-1	TRBD1	TGCGCCAGCAGCCTACGGGACAGGGGAATCAATGAGCAGTTCTTC	CASSLRDRGINEQFF
TRBV12-5	.	TRBJ1-3	.	TGTGCTAGTGGTTTGGTGACAGGAAACACCATATATTTT	CASGLVTGNTIYF
TRBV10-2	.	TRBJ2-5	.	TGCGCCAGCAGGCCAGGACTAGGGGGGATTCAAGAGACCCAGTACTTC	CASRPGLGGIQETQYF
TRBV11-2	.	TRBJ2-1	TRBD1	TGTGCCAGCAGTAAGGGGGCTCACTCCTACAATGAGCAGTTCTTC	CASSKGAHSYNEQFF
TRBV6-5	.	TRBJ2-7	.	TGTGCCAGCAGTGACTATGGGCACGAGCAGTACTTC	CASSDYGHEQYF
TRBV19	.	TRBJ1-1	.	TGTGCCAGTACCCTTAGGGGGGGTAACACTGAAGCTTTCTTT	CASTLRGGNTEAFF
TRBV19	.	TRBJ1-2	TRBD1	TGTGCCAGTAGTGTTGGACAGGGGGGTCGGGGCTACACCTTC	CASSVGQGGRGYTF
TRBV6-1	.	TRBJ2-5	TRBD2	TGTGCCAGCAGTGACGTCGGGGGGGAGACCCAGTACTTC	CASSDVGGETQYF
TRBV19	.	TRBJ2-2	.	TGTGCCAGTAGTACAGGGTTGGCCGGGGAGCTGTTTTTT	CASSTGLAGELFF
TRBV5-6	once	TRBJ2-7	.	TGTGCCAGCAGCCGCCGCGGGTTCCCCTACGAGCAGTACTTC	CASSRRGFPYEQYF
TRBV5-4	.	TRBJ2-5	TRBD1	TGTGCCAGCAGCATCGGGACAGGCCTAAAAGAGACCCAGTACTTC	CASSIGTGLKETQYF
TRBV7-9	.	TRBJ2-1	TRBD2	TGTGCCAGCAGCTTGACTAGCGGGAGGGCCTTGGGCAATGAGCAGTTCTTC	CASSLTSGRALGNEQFF
TRBV7-9	.	TRBJ2-3	TRBD2	TGTGCCAGCAGCTTAATGGTAGCGGGAGACTTCACAGATACGCAGTATTTT	CASSLMVAGDFTDTQYF
TRBV10-3	.	TRBJ1-3	.	TGTGCCATCACCGACAGGACAGCGAACTCTGGAAACACCATATATTTT	CAITDRTANSGNTIYF
TRBV7-8	once	TRBJ2-3	.	TGTGCCAGCAGCTTCGCGGGCGGGGATACGCAGTATTTT	CASSFAGGDTQYF
TRBV6-1	.	TRBJ1-2	.	TGTGCCAGCAGTGAAGGCCTTGAGGCAGGGGAAATCTATGGCTACACCTTC	CASSEGLEAGEIYGYTF
TRBV18	.	TRBJ1-1	TRBD1	TGTGCCAGCTCACGTGACAGGGATGGGAACACTGAAGCTTTCTTT	CASSRDRDGNTEAFF
TRBV5-1	.	TRBJ1-2	.	TGCGCCAGCAGCTTGGACGGGGGGTCGGGGTATGGCTACACCTTC	CASSLDGGSGYGYTF
TRBV5-1	.	TRBJ2-5	TRBD1	TGCGCCAGCAGCGGAACAGACAGGGTCCCATCAGAGACCCAGTACTTC	CASSGTDRVPSETQYF
TRBV9	.	TRBJ2-1	.	TGTGCCAGCAGCGGACTAGTTCTGGGGGCCTACAATGAGCAGTTCTTC	CASSGLVLGAYNEQFF
TRBV27	.	TRBJ1-2	TRBD1	TGTGCCAGCAGTCAGGGACAGGGGGTATATGGCTACACCTTC	CASSQGQGVYGYTF
TRBV29-1	.	TRBJ2-7	TRBD2	TGCAGCGTTGAAGGGGGCGGGGGGTACTACGAGCAGTACTTC	CSVEGGGGYYEQYF
TRBV9	.	TRBJ1-1	.	TGTGCCAGCAGCGTAGCCCCAGACGGGGAAACTGAAGCTTTCTTT	CASSVAPDGETEAFF
TRBV5-1	.	TRBJ2-7	.	TGCGCCAGCAGCCCCGGGACATCAAAAGCTGAGCAGTACTTC	CASSPGTSKAEQYF
TRBV4-2	.	TRBJ2-1	TRBD2	TGTGCCAGCAGCCAAGATTGGCTAGCGGGGGCCAACAATGAGCAGTTCTTC	CASSQDWLAGANNEQFF
TRBV11-2	.	TRBJ1-5	.	TGTGCCAGCAGCCCGTCCTCGGGACAGCCCCAGCATTTT	CASSPSSGQPQHF
TRBV7-9	.	TRBJ2-5	TRBD1	TGTGCCAGCAGTCAGGGGACAGGGAAAGAGACCCAGTACTTC	CASSQGTGKETQYF
TRBV5-1	.	TRBJ2-2	.	TGCGCCAGCAGCCGAACAGGGAACACCGGGGAGCTGTTTTTT	CASSRTGNTGELFF
TRBV6-1	.	TRBJ1-1	.	TGTGCCAGCAGCATACAGGGCGGGAACACTGAAGCTTTCTTT	CASSIQGGNTEAFF
TRBV7-8	.	TRBJ2-5	.	TGTGCCAGCAGCTTATTCGACAACTCGGTAGAGACCCAGTACTTC	CASSLFDNSVETQYF
TRBV10-3	once	TRBJ2-7	.	TGTGCCATCAGTGAGTCGACAGGTAGTATGGGCGAGCAGTACTTC	CAISESTGSMGEQYF
TRBV6-1	.	TRBJ2-5	TRBD2	TGTGCCAGCAGTGAATGGCCTAGCGGGAGGAAACAAGAGACCCAGTACTTC	CASSEWPSGRKQETQYF
TRBV11-3	.	TRBJ1-5	.	TGTGCCAGCAGCCAAAGGGACACTTATCAGCCCCAGCATTTT	CASSQRDTYQPQHF
TRBV7-2	.	TRBJ2-7	.	TGTGCCAGCAGCTGGGGGGCCTACGAGCAGTACTTC	CASSWGAYEQYF
TRBV19	.	TRBJ2-7	.	TGTGCCAGTAAGAGAACGGGACAAGAATCCTACGAGCAGTACTTC	CASKRTGQESYEQYF
TRBV15	.	TRBJ1-2	.	TGTGCCACCAGCAGAGAAAGAACAGGGCTGGCTGGCTACACCTTC	CATSRERTGLAGYTF
TRBV2	.	TRBJ2-5	TRBD2	TGTGCCAGCAGAGGACTAGCGGGAGGAAAAGAGACCCAGTACTTC	CASRGLAGGKETQYF
TRBV5-6	.	TRBJ1-2	TRBD1	TGTGCCAGCAGCTTCACCCGGACAGGGCACAGATATGGCTACACCTTC	CASSFTRTGHRYGYTF
TRBV10-2	many	TRBJ1-1	.	TGCGCCAGCAGCGGAGTTATGAACACTGAAGCTTTCTTT	CASSGVMNTEAFF
TRBV14	.	TRBJ1-2	.	TGTGCCAGCAGCCAAACCGGACAGTTCCATGGCTACACCTTC	CASSQTGQFHGYTF
TRBV19	.	TRBJ1-4	TRBD1	TGTGCCAGTACCCCTGACCTGGACAGGGTAGGGGAAAAACTGTTTTTT	CASTPDLDRVGEKLFF
TRBV27	.	TRBJ2-2	.	TGTGCCAGCAGTCCCTCCGCAGCGGAGAGCGGAAGGGACGGGGAGCTGTTTTTT	CASSPSAAESGRDGELFF